The 30 T cell receptor beta chains below come from one sample, sequenced in a study of shared clonotypes between healthy human individuals. TCRdb keeps only in-frame clones here, not all; method: immunoSEQ multiplex PCR. The repertoire holds 2 million to 3 million clones, with over 85% as singletons. The specimen sequenced was naive CD4+ T cells from PBMCs. Regarding subset: CD45RA+ positively selected. Source of these receptors: a young man in good health. Some clones in this sample may be carry-over from other donors' samples.

The chain is built from TRBV9 and TRBJ2-5; the match to TRBD1 covers 11 bases. V dropped 0 bases and J dropped 2; count of bases not matched to a gene: 3. There are 16 residues in the CDR3. In germline, CDR1 is SGDLS, CDR2 YYNGEE. The CDR3: CASSVDGTGGQETQYF. The CDR3, as DNA: TGTGCCAGCAGCGTAGACGGGACAGGGGGACAAGAGACCCAGTACTTC.

The V gene is TRBV10-3, the J gene TRBJ2-1; TRBD2 matches at 15 bases. With 10 bases clipped from V and 0 bases from J, the junction kept 7 bases outside the gene matches. The CDR3 contains 17 residues. Germline V gives CDR1 ENHRY, CDR2 SYGVKD. The DNA of the CDR3 is TGTGCCACGAGGGGACTAGCGGGAGGAGTCTCCTACAATGAGCAGTTCTTC. It translates to CATRGLAGGVSYNEQFF.

This rearrangement joins TRBV10-2 to TRBJ2-1; D ambiguous. This CDR3 is built from 15 residues. With 6 bases removed from V and 0 bases from J, the gap between germline ends came to 12 bases. CDR1 is WSHSY, CDR2 SAAADI, per germline. CDR3 coding DNA: TGCGCCAGCAGCGACCTATCGGGCTCCTACAATGAGCAGTTCTTC. Protein sequence: CASSDLSGSYNEQFF.

V usage is TRBV4-1 and J usage is TRBJ1-3, with TRBD1 as a possible D gene (5 bases). The CDR3 sequence is 16 residues long. Germline CDR1 reads MGHRA; CDR2 reads YSYEKL. Trimming took 1 base from V and 2 from J, leaving 12 bases between them. CDR3 DNA sequence: TGCGCCAGCAGCCAAGGGCCCGGGACGGCTGGAAACACCATATATTTT. Amino acid sequence: CASSQGPGTAGNTIYF.

CDR3 region: CASSDLADPRGSSYGYTF. The CDR3 region has the DNA TGTGCCAGCAGTGATCTTGCAGATCCCAGGGGCAGTAGCTATGGCTACACCTTC. The rearrangement links TRBV2 to TRBJ1-2, with D possibly being TRBD1 (6 bases). The V gene's germline CDR1 is SNHLY and CDR2 FYNNEI. Trimming removed 3 bases from V and 4 bases from J, with 24 bases in between. The CDR3 covers 18 residues.

The J gene is TRBJ1-1, the V gene TRBV5-5; unclear D gene. The V end lost 4 bases, the J end lost 4 bases, and 11 bases lay between the germline ends. The CDR3 length is 13 residues. Germline V lookup: CDR1 SGHKS, CDR2 YYEKEE (reference sequence). Here the CDR3 DNA reads TGTGCCAGCAGCCGAATAGGATCCACTGAAGCTTTCTTT. Translating it yields CASSRIGSTEAFF.

This sequence joins TRBV5-1 and TRBJ2-7; D unclear. The CDR3 has 19 residues. CDR1 and CDR2 (germline): SGHRS, YFSETQ. V was trimmed by 0 bases and J by 0 bases, leaving 22 bases between them. This chain's CDR3 is CASSLEVSYRGVSSYEQYF. The DNA of the CDR3 is TGCGCCAGCAGCTTGGAAGTATCATATCGTGGGGTTAGCTCCTACGAGCAGTACTTC.

The rearrangement joins TRBV5-1 to TRBJ2-2, with 12 bases aligning to TRBD2. Germline loops: CDR1 SGHRS, CDR2 YFSETQ. J was trimmed by 3 bases and V by 4 bases; bases with no gene match: 4. The CDR3 runs to 16 residues. The CDR3 DNA reads as TGCGCCAGCAGCCATCGGACTAGCGGGGACACCGGGGAGCTGTTTTTT. Translated, it gives CASSHRTSGDTGELFF.

The gene calls are TRBV30 and TRBJ2-6; TRBD1 might be the D (7 bases). The CDR3 length is 17 residues. Germline assignment: CDR1 GTSNPN and CDR2 SVGIG (reference sequence). Trimming removed 5 bases from V and 1 base from J, with 18 bases in between. CDR3 loop: CAWGNRGGGSGANVLTF. CDR3 DNA: TGTGCCTGGGGGAACAGGGGAGGTGGTTCTGGGGCCAACGTCCTGACTTTC.

V usage is TRBV19 and J usage is TRBJ2-3; TRBD1 matches 7 bases. Germline CDR1 and CDR2: LNHDA and SQIVND (reference sequence). J lost 1 base, V lost 7 bases, and 11 bases had no gene match. This CDR3 comprises 16 residues. DNA of the CDR3: TGTGCCAGTAACTCCCCCCAGCAGGGGGGCACAGATACGCAGTATTTT. It specifies CASNSPQQGGTDTQYF. The whole variable domain, remainder taken from reference TRBV19 and TRBJ2-3, is DGGITQSPKYLFRKEGQNVTLSCEQNLNHDAMYWYRQDPGQGLRLIYYSQIVNDFQKGDIAEGYSVSREKKESFPLTVTSAQKNPTAFYLCASNSPQQGGTDTQYFGPGTRLTVL.

The chain uses TRBV7-2 and TRBJ2-2; TRBD2 matches 14 bases. Germline loops: CDR1 SGHTA, CDR2 FQGNSA. The length of the CDR3 is 16 residues. J lost 5 bases, V lost 3 bases, and 2 bases had no gene match. The CDR3 DNA reads TGTGCCAGCAGCTTTAGACTAGCGGGAGGGACCGGGGAGCTGTTTTTT. This sequence encodes CASSFRLAGGTGELFF.

The chain is built from TRBV5-8 and TRBJ1-5; D call uncertain. The CDR3 consists of 17 residues. Germline CDR1 is SGHTS and CDR2 is YDEGEE. V lost 4 bases to trimming and J lost 3 bases, with 20 bases between them. The CDR3 DNA sequence: TGTGCCAGCAGCCCATGGGCGGAGAACCCATACAATCAGCCCCAGCATTTT. Translated: CASSPWAENPYNQPQHF.

This clone was counted once. The chain couples TRBV7-9 to TRBJ1-4; TRBD1 matches at 7 bases. This CDR3 is built from 14 residues. The germline gives CDR1 SEHNR, CDR2 FQNEAQ (reference sequence). The trim removed 3 bases at V and 8 bases at J, leaving 6 bases unmatched. DNA of the CDR3: TGTGCCAGCAGCTTCGGGGACAGTCAGGAAAAACTGTTTTTT. This codes for CASSFGDSQEKLFF.

The CDR3 nucleotides read TGTGCCAGCAGTTTACCAAGGGGGGGGGAGCATTTT. Residues: CASSLPRGGEHF. This sequence joins TRBV28 and TRBJ1-5; tentative D call: TRBD1 (6 bases). The CDR3 consists of 12 residues. Trimming shortened V by 2 bases and J by 14 bases, and 13 bases separated the two germline ends. Germline loops: CDR1 MDHEN, CDR2 SYDVKM.

The chain recombines TRBV4-1 with TRBJ2-6, with a possible D match to TRBD1 (6 bases). Germline assignment: CDR1 MGHRA and CDR2 YSYEKL. This CDR3 is built from 16 residues. The ends were cut back, 1 base at V and 3 bases at J, with 10 bases in the middle. Here the CDR3 reads CASSQVGGYGANVLTF. In DNA, the CDR3 is TGCGCCAGCAGCCAAGTAGGGGGTTATGGGGCCAACGTCCTGACTTTC.

About this clone: Other DNA sequences in this specimen translate into the identical CDR3. The chain carries TRBV7-3 and TRBJ2-1; D perhaps matches TRBD2 (6 bases). This CDR3 contains 15 residues. Germline V gives CDR1 SGHTA, CDR2 FQGTGA. The germline V and J ends were trimmed by 2 bases and 3 bases, with 11 bases remaining between them. CDR3 region: CASSLGAGGYNEQFF. DNA of the CDR3: TGTGCCAGCAGCTTAGGAGCGGGTGGCTACAATGAGCAGTTCTTC. The variable domain in full, with the rest retrieved from reference TRBV7-3 and TRBJ2-1, is GAGVSQTPSNKVTEKGKYVELRCDPISGHTALYWYRQSLGQGPEFLIYFQGTGAADDSGLPNDRFFAVRPEGSVSTLKIQRTERGDSAVYLCASSLGAGGYNEQFFGPGTRLTVL.

The J gene is TRBJ2-4, the V gene TRBV4-1, with D possibly matching TRBD2 (5 bases). The CDR3 contains 20 residues. V was cut by 0 bases and J by 0 bases, with 21 bases left in between. Per the germline V gene, CDR1 is MGHRA and CDR2 is YSYEKL. CDR3 sequence reads: CASSQDFVGGGLRAKNIQYF. Written as DNA, the CDR3 is TGCGCCAGCAGCCAAGATTTTGTAGGTGGAGGTCTCCGAGCCAAAAACATTCAGTACTTC.

In the case of this clone: This sample also contains other DNA sequences that code for the same CDR3. The genes are TRBV6-5 and TRBJ2-5; 7 bases map to TRBD2. Germline loops: CDR1 MNHEY, CDR2 SVGAGI. CDR3 size: 13 residues. J lost 3 bases, V lost 2 bases, and 0 bases had no gene match. CDR3 amino acids: CASSYGGEETQYF. The CDR3 DNA reads as TGTGCCAGCAGTTACGGGGGGGAAGAGACCCAGTACTTC.

The V call is TRBV14, the J call TRBJ2-1; maybe TRBD2 (6 bases). The germline V gene encodes CDR1 SGHDN and CDR2 FVKESK. Trimming left V 1 base short and J 9 bases short, with 13 bases between. The CDR3 is 14 residues long. The CDR3 region is CASSQAGVHVEQFF. CDR3 coding DNA: TGTGCCAGCAGCCAAGCGGGAGTCCATGTTGAGCAGTTCTTC.

Regarding this clone: This sample also contains other DNA sequences that code for the same CDR3. DNA for the CDR3: TGTGCCACCAGCAGGCTCAATCAGCCCCAGCATTTT. This translates into CATSRLNQPQHF. The chain combines TRBV15 with TRBJ1-5; D is ambiguous. Deletions cut 3 bases from V and 3 bases from J, with 3 bases between. This CDR3 is built from 12 residues. Germline values: CDR1 LNHNV, CDR2 YYDKDF (reference sequence).

The rearrangement uses TRBV28 and TRBJ2-1; the match to TRBD1 covers 11 bases. Germline V gene lookup returns CDR1 MDHEN and CDR2 SYDVKM. The CDR3 spans 17 residues. Trimming at V came to 7 bases and at J to 6 bases, leaving 14 bases not matched to a gene. CDR3 protein: CASTTPPGQGAGNEQFF. The CDR3 region has the DNA TGTGCCAGCACTACCCCCCCCGGACAGGGGGCGGGCAATGAGCAGTTCTTC.

This rearrangement joins TRBV7-3 to TRBJ2-4, with 12 bases lining up with TRBD2. CDR3 length: 16 amino acids. The V segment lost 5 bases and the J segment 5 bases; nucleotides outside the gene matches: 7. Germline CDR1 SGHTA, CDR2 FQGTGA. The CDR3 region has the DNA TGTGCCAGCAGCCCCGGACTAGCGGGAATGGAAAACATTCAGTACTTC. Amino acid sequence: CASSPGLAGMENIQYF.

The genes are TRBV28 and TRBJ1-4; no firm D call. V dropped 11 bases and J dropped 3 bases, with 13 bases sitting between them. The CDR3 runs to 13 residues. CDR1 is MDHEN and CDR2 is SYDVKM in the germline V gene. CDR3 region: CACTNGPNEKLFF. DNA of the CDR3: TGTGCCTGCACTAATGGGCCTAATGAAAAACTGTTTTTT.

This clone was observed a single time. This sequence joins TRBV19 and TRBJ1-6; TRBD1 aligns across 8 bases. In germline, CDR1 is LNHDA, CDR2 SQIVND (reference sequence). V dropped 6 bases and J dropped 7; count of bases not matched to a gene: 8. The CDR3 consists of 15 residues. Here the CDR3 reads CASRATGALNSPLHF. DNA of the CDR3: TGTGCCAGTAGAGCGACAGGGGCATTGAATTCACCCCTCCACTTT.

The chain recombines TRBV5-4 with TRBJ1-5, with D perhaps TRBD1 (5 bases). Germline CDR1 SGHNT, CDR2 YYREEE (reference sequence). The CDR3 is made up of 16 amino acids. Trimming removed 0 bases at V and 0 bases at J, with 10 bases between. In DNA form, the CDR3 reads TGTGCCAGCAGCTTGGGACGGGGGGATAGCAATCAGCCCCAGCATTTT. Amino acid sequence: CASSLGRGDSNQPQHF.

The CDR3 bases are TGTGCCAGCAGGAATGCTCTAGCGTCTGGGGCCAACGTCCTGACTTTC. Residues: CASRNALASGANVLTF. V usage is TRBV27 and J usage is TRBJ2-6; D may be TRBD2 (6 bases). Looked up from germline, CDR1 is MNHEY and CDR2 is SMNVEV (reference sequence). There are 16 residues in the CDR3. V was pared by 6 bases and J by 1 base, with 13 bases between.

The V gene is TRBV9, the J gene TRBJ2-1; the D gene is possibly TRBD2 (7 bases). This CDR3 is built from 14 residues. Trimming took 3 bases from V and 5 from J, leaving 12 bases between them. CDR1 and CDR2 (germline): SGDLS, YYNGEE. The CDR3 DNA is TGTGCCAGCAGCGAGGGGGGGTATCACAATGAGCAGTTCTTC. It yields the protein CASSEGGYHNEQFF.

The rearrangement uses TRBV30 and TRBJ2-2; D not resolved. CDR1 and CDR2 (germline): GTSNPN, SVGIG (reference sequence). V was clipped by 3 bases and J by 4 bases, with 3 bases between them. This CDR3 contains 11 residues. This chain's CDR3 is CAWSSTGELFF. CDR3 nucleotide sequence: TGTGCCTGGAGCAGCACCGGGGAGCTGTTTTTT. Complete variable domain (other parts from reference TRBV30 and TRBJ2-2): SQTIHQWPATLVQPVGSPLSLECTVEGTSNPNLYWYRQAAGRGLQLLFYSVGIGQISSEVPQNLSASRPQDRQFILSSKKLLLSDSGFYLCAWSSTGELFFGEGSRLTVL.

The chain links TRBV28 to TRBJ1-2; D not certain. Trimming removed 3 bases from V and 3 bases from J, with 17 bases in between. Germline assignment: CDR1 MDHEN and CDR2 SYDVKM. The CDR3 is 16 amino acids. In DNA form, the CDR3 reads TGTGCCAGCAGTTTCCCTACATTAGGACCTCACTATGGCTACACCTTC. This translates into CASSFPTLGPHYGYTF.

This clone has just one count. V and J are TRBV5-1 and TRBJ1-4; 7 bases line up with TRBD1. With V trimmed by 0 bases and J by 8 bases, 10 bases remained unmatched. This CDR3 region has 16 residues. Germline V gene lookup returns CDR1 SGHRS and CDR2 YFSETQ. Written as DNA, the CDR3 is TGCGCCAGCAGCTTGGAGGGGGCGAATGAGGCGGAAAAACTGTTTTTT. This translates into CASSLEGANEAEKLFF.